This T cell receptor (beta chain) is drawn from a study of T cells in Graves' hyperthyroidism and ophthalmopathy. Each diagnosis was grounded in clinical symptoms, serum thyroxine and TRAb, thyroid ultrasound, and orbital computed tomography. Fresh peripheral blood, roughly 9.8 ml of it, supplied the PBMCs. Study-wide points: Most thyroid clonotypes expanded above 0.001 appeared in blood too.

Amplified regions were TCR beta CDR3 sequences from RNA transcripts. The TCR CDR3 was amplified in a first-round RT-PCR using the HTBI primer set. One entry per CDR3 protein results from TCRdb running MiXCR on the multiplex PCR reads. The sample comprises over 700,000 distinct CDR3 sequences, 18% of which are singletons, and over 15% rests with the top ten. Remarks on this clonotype: Its specificity is unknown.

The CDR3 is 15 amino acids. The V and J ends lost 4 bases and 0 bases respectively, with 12 bases between them. Germline V CDR1 and CDR2: DFQATT, SNEGSKA (reference sequence). The sample was blood. V is TRBV20-1 and J is TRBJ1-4; TRBD1 might be the D (6 bases). The sequence came from a woman between 45 and 65 years old with Graves' hyperthyroidism that later progressed to Graves' ophthalmopathy. CDR3 bases: TGCAGTGCTATCTCGGACAGATCAACTAATGAAAAACTGTTTTTT. It encodes CSAISDRSTNEKLFF.